The 25 T cell receptor beta chains below all came from one sample that was sequenced in a study of radiotherapy plus CTLA-4 blockade in lung cancer. Data came from immunoSEQ multiplex PCR; TCRdb stores just in-frame clones and leaves some out. The table includes tens of thousands of clones, roughly four fifths detected once. This sample comprised peripheral blood, obtained from a patient treated with radiotherapy plus ipilimumab. The receptor set was obtained from a human donor with non-small cell lung cancer who had a complete response to radiotherapy plus ipilimumab.

The V and J genes are TRBV5-8 and TRBJ1-1; TRBD1 might be the D (5 bases). The CDR3 covers 14 residues. V lost 4 bases and J lost 1, with 11 bases in between. Germline V gene sequence: CDR1 SGHTS, CDR2 YDEGEE. The CDR3 loop is CASSAGRRNTEAFF. The CDR3 DNA reads as TGTGCCAGCAGCGCGGGACGGAGGAACACTGAAGCTTTCTTT. The full variable domain, rest sourced from reference TRBV5-8 and TRBJ1-1, is EAGVTQSPTHLIKTRGQQATLRCSPISGHTSVYWYQQALGLGLQFLLWYDEGEERNRGNFPPRFSGRQFPNYSSELNVNALELEDSALYLCASSAGRRNTEAFFGQGTRLTVV.

The chain couples TRBV28 to TRBJ1-3; D unresolved. The V end lost 4 bases, the J end lost 4 bases, and 14 bases lay between the germline ends. The CDR3 runs 15 residues. Germline V CDR1 and CDR2: MDHEN, SYDVKM. The CDR3 DNA reads TGTGCCAGCAGTTCGACGGGTTGGATAGGAAACACCATATATTTT. As protein: CASSSTGWIGNTIYF.

The chain combines TRBV7-8 with TRBJ2-2; D gene uncertain. CDR1 is SGHVS, CDR2 FQNEAQ, per germline. CDR3 length: 14 residues. Trimming removed 4 bases at V and 5 bases at J, with 11 bases between. The chain's CDR3 is CASSSITWTGELFF. CDR3 in DNA: TGTGCCAGCAGCTCGATAACTTGGACCGGGGAGCTGTTTTTT.

The V gene is TRBV18, the J gene TRBJ1-5, with D possibly matching TRBD1 (5 bases). Trimming pared 6 bases from V and 4 bases from J, leaving 13 bases between. Germline assignment: CDR1 KGHSH and CDR2 LQKENI. The CDR3 is 14 residues long. The CDR3 region is CASSPGGGNQPQHF. In DNA form, the CDR3 reads TGTGCCAGCTCCCCGGGGGGTGGTAATCAGCCCCAGCATTTT.

The J gene is TRBJ1-4, the V gene TRBV30; maybe TRBD1 (5 bases). V was cut by 2 bases and J by 8 bases, with 18 bases left in between. Germline values: CDR1 GTSNPN, CDR2 SVGIG (reference sequence). CDR3 size: 15 residues. The CDR3 region is CAWSRIVGGREKLFF. The CDR3 nucleotides are TGTGCCTGGAGTAGGATCGTGGGGGGTCGCGAAAAACTGTTTTTT.

The chain employs TRBV4-3 and TRBJ2-2; D is perhaps TRBD1 (6 bases). V was pared by 4 bases and J by 4 bases, with 16 bases between. This CDR3 comprises 16 residues. CDR1 and CDR2 (germline): LGHNA, YSLEER. The chain's CDR3 is CASSPTGTLTTGELFF. CDR3 nucleotides: TGCGCCAGCAGCCCGACCGGGACACTGACCACCGGGGAGCTGTTTTTT.

This clone occurred once. The chain employs TRBV28 and TRBJ2-7; D might be TRBD2 (7 bases). V gave up 6 bases and J gave up 2 bases, with 17 bases separating them. Germline CDR1 reads MDHEN; CDR2 reads SYDVKM. The CDR3 consists of 15 residues. The CDR3 DNA sequence: TGTGCCAGCAGCCAAGGGGGGGGCAGACCCTACGAGCAGTACTTC. Its translation: CASSQGGGRPYEQYF.

This clone has a single count. This rearrangement joins TRBV7-9 to TRBJ2-7, with TRBD1 matching 8 bases. The germline gives CDR1 SEHNR, CDR2 FQNEAQ (reference sequence). This CDR3 has 15 amino acids. Germline trimming cut 5 bases from V and 1 base from J; bases unmatched to any gene: 7. The CDR3 reads CASSPGQGPSYEQYF. The CDR3 DNA reads as TGTGCCAGCAGCCCCGGACAGGGTCCATCCTACGAGCAGTACTTC.

This chain uses TRBV5-4 with TRBJ2-7, with 8 positions matching TRBD2. Unmatched junction bases numbered 11, after V lost 3 bases and J lost 3 bases. Germline V gives CDR1 SGHNT, CDR2 YYREEE (reference sequence). The CDR3 runs 16 residues. CDR3 sequence (DNA): TGTGCCAGCAGCTCCGGGGGGGCCCGAACTCTCTACGAGCAGTACTTC. Protein sequence: CASSSGGARTLYEQYF. The variable domain in full, with the rest retrieved from reference TRBV5-4 and TRBJ2-7, is ETGVTQSPTHLIKTRGQQVTLRCSSQSGHNTVSWYQQALGQGPQFIFQYYREEENGRGNFPPRFSGLQFPNYSSELNVNALELDDSALYLCASSSGGARTLYEQYFGPGTRLTVT.

The chain links TRBV27 to TRBJ1-2; 7 bases match TRBD1. Germline assignment: CDR1 MNHEY and CDR2 SMNVEV (reference sequence). Losses at the gene ends were 1 base for V and 0 bases for J; bases not matched to a gene: 17. This CDR3 has 20 residues. The CDR3 is CASSLWGYVGGRNTNYGYTF. CDR3 DNA: TGTGCCAGCAGTTTATGGGGGTATGTAGGGGGCAGAAATACTAACTATGGCTACACCTTC.

This chain connects TRBV5-1 to TRBJ1-2, with a tentative D call TRBD1 (5 bases). Per germline, CDR1 SGHRS and CDR2 YFSETQ. The V end was cut by 4 bases, the J end by 7 bases, with 11 bases between. CDR3 size: 12 residues. The CDR3 sequence: CASSPAGGGYTF. CDR3 nucleotides: TGCGCCAGCAGCCCGGCGGGGGGTGGCTACACCTTC.

The chain is built from TRBV27 and TRBJ2-5, with D maybe TRBD1 (7 bases). Trimming shortened V by 5 bases and J by 2 bases, and 15 bases separated the two germline ends. The CDR3 spans 15 residues. CDR1 is MNHEY and CDR2 is SMNVEV in the germline V gene (reference sequence). The CDR3 spells CASSAGQTSQETQYF. As DNA, the CDR3 is TGTGCCAGCAGTGCGGGACAGACCTCGCAAGAGACCCAGTACTTC.

This chain joins TRBV2 and TRBJ2-7; 9 bases match TRBD2. Losses at the gene ends were 5 bases for V and 7 bases for J; bases not matched to a gene: 15. Germline CDR1 is SNHLY and CDR2 is FYNNEI. The CDR3 runs to 16 residues. The CDR3 nucleotides are TGTGCCAGCAGTACAGAAGGTGGCGGGAGGGCCGGGGAGCAGTACTTC. Protein product: CASSTEGGGRAGEQYF.

CDR3 sequence: CASRSSSGVEQFF. CDR3 DNA: TGTGCCAGCAGGTCTAGTTCGGGGGTTGAGCAGTTCTTC. V and J are TRBV28 and TRBJ2-1; possibly TRBD2 for D (6 bases). CDR3 length: 13 residues. Germline CDR1 reads MDHEN; CDR2 reads SYDVKM. V lost 6 bases, J lost 9 bases, and 15 bases lay in between.

J is TRBJ1-5 and V is TRBV2; the D gene is possibly TRBD1 (6 bases). CDR3 size: 13 residues. Trimming took off 7 bases at V and 1 base at J, with 8 bases between the two ends. In germline, CDR1 is SNHLY, CDR2 FYNNEI. CDR3 coding DNA: TGTGCCAGCAATAGGGGGAGCAATCAGCCCCAGCATTTT. Encoded protein: CASNRGSNQPQHF.

V usage is TRBV7-8 and J usage is TRBJ2-3; 10 bases match TRBD2. The CDR3 length is 15 residues. Germline loops: CDR1 SGHVS, CDR2 FQNEAQ. Germline trimming cut 6 bases from V and 0 bases from J; bases unmatched to any gene: 3. DNA for the CDR3: TGTGCCAGCAGACGTAGCGGGAGGAGCACAGATACGCAGTATTTT. Amino acids: CASRRSGRSTDTQYF.

V usage is TRBV2 and J usage is TRBJ1-3, with a possible D match to TRBD1 (5 bases). Germline V gives CDR1 SNHLY, CDR2 FYNNEI. This CDR3 region has 16 residues. The V and J ends lost 4 bases and 10 bases respectively, with 23 bases between them. CDR3: CASSASPSLGPSTIYF. CDR3 coding DNA: TGTGCCAGCAGTGCCTCCCCCTCGTTGGGGCCTTCGACCATATATTTT.

The chain is built from TRBV5-1 and TRBJ2-5; D is unclear. The germline V and J ends were trimmed by 0 bases and 2 bases, with 11 bases remaining between them. This CDR3 is 15 amino acids long. Germline V lookup: CDR1 SGHRS, CDR2 YFSETQ. The CDR3 coding sequence is TGCGCCAGCAGCTTGGAGGTAAACAGACAAGAGACCCAGTACTTC. Its protein product is CASSLEVNRQETQYF.

This chain links TRBV7-9 with TRBJ1-3; D is perhaps TRBD1 (5 bases). V was cut by 1 base and J by 5 bases, with 9 bases left in between. Germline CDR1 and CDR2: SEHNR and FQNEAQ (reference sequence). This CDR3 spans 14 amino acids. The CDR3 loop is CASSLGQQRNTIYF. The CDR3 bases are TGTGCCAGCAGCTTAGGACAGCAAAGAAACACCATATATTTT.

The chain carries TRBV10-1 and TRBJ2-7, with TRBD1 identical over 10 bases. With 3 bases clipped from V and 2 bases from J, the junction kept 4 bases outside the gene matches. CDR3 length: 15 amino acids. Germline V lookup: CDR1 WNHNN, CDR2 SYGVQD (reference sequence). In nucleotides, the CDR3 is TGCGCCAGCAGTGATACCGGGACAGGGGCCTACGAGCAGTACTTC. Translating gives CASSDTGTGAYEQYF.

The V and J genes are TRBV2 and TRBJ2-1, with D perhaps TRBD2 (5 bases). V was shortened by 4 bases and J by 1 base, with 11 bases between the two germline ends. The germline V gene encodes CDR1 SNHLY and CDR2 FYNNEI. CDR3 length equals 15 residues. Written as DNA, the CDR3 is TGTGCCAGCAGTGTTAGTGGGAGTTCCTACAATGAGCAGTTCTTC. Protein: CASSVSGSSYNEQFF.

V usage is TRBV7-2 and J usage is TRBJ1-6; D not certain. The germline V and J ends were trimmed by 4 bases and 12 bases, with 10 bases remaining between them. Germline CDR1 is SGHTA and CDR2 is FQGNSA. This CDR3 spans 12 amino acids. This chain's CDR3 is CASSSPTGPLHF. CDR3 sequence (DNA): TGTGCCAGCAGCTCCCCGACGGGACCCCTCCACTTT.

V usage is TRBV5-4 and J usage is TRBJ1-1; D gene uncertain. The CDR3 has 13 residues. Trimming took 3 bases from V and 1 from J, leaving 7 bases between them. Per the germline V gene, CDR1 is SGHNT and CDR2 is YYREEE (reference sequence). For the CDR3, the DNA is TGTGCCAGCAGCTCCTACAGGAACACTGAAGCTTTCTTT. It is translated as CASSSYRNTEAFF.

The rearrangement joins TRBV5-1 to TRBJ2-3, with D possibly being TRBD2 (5 bases). The ends were cut back, 4 bases at V and 0 bases at J, with 12 bases in the middle. Germline lookup yields CDR1 SGHRS and CDR2 YFSETQ. This CDR3 region has 15 residues. CDR3 region: CASSAGLVSTDTQYF. The CDR3, as DNA: TGCGCCAGCAGCGCGGGCCTCGTAAGCACAGATACGCAGTATTTT.

V is TRBV6-1 and J is TRBJ1-2; maybe TRBD1 (5 bases). The CDR3 has 12 residues. The V gene lost 8 bases and the J gene lost 4 bases, with 11 bases spanning the gap. Germline V gene sequence: CDR1 MNHNS, CDR2 SASEGT. CDR3 nucleotide sequence: TGTGCCAGCGTTTCAGGGCTCTATGGCTACACCTTC. Translation gives CASVSGLYGYTF.